The clone carrying this TCR beta chain was recorded many times. Its antigen is not identified. The entry originates in a study of glioma-infiltrating T cells. TCR alpha and beta CDR3 regions were amplified from RNA using iRepertoire nested multiplex PCR. Tissue mRNA or PBMC total RNA, about 95-450 ng, went into one-step reverse transcription and amplification. Each CDR3 protein gets one entry after TCRdb re-called the multiplex PCR reads with MiXCR. The sample has under 130,000 distinct CDR3 sequences, around 28% seen once. This CDR3 contains 13 residues. Trimming removed 4 bases at V and 7 bases at J, with 12 bases between. Germline V CDR1 and CDR2: SGHDN, FVKESK. The study, taken as a whole, reports: Only very few CDR3 sequences appeared in both tissue and blood. Tissue-blood divergence was below expectation in non-neoplastic patients, above in gliomas.

The origin of this receptor is a human donor with low-grade glioma or glioblastoma, undergoing nonglioma brain surgery, or in good health (not recorded which). The sequenced sample was glioma tissue, nonneoplastic brain tissue, or PBMCs (not recorded which). The V call is TRBV14, the J call TRBJ2-3, with TRBD1 as a possible D gene (6 bases). The CDR3 is CASSRNRANTQYF. CDR3 sequence (DNA): TGTGCCAGCAGCCGAAACAGGGCCAATACGCAGTATTTT.